Listed here are 28 T cell receptor beta chains from one sample, sequenced in a study of T cell repertoires in cytomegalovirus infection. TCRdb independently ran MiXCR on the reads; one entry per CDR3 protein. Among about 740,000 distinct CDR3 sequences listed, roughly 36% were seen once. Material: PBMCs. These receptors came from a human donor in good health (CMV status not recorded). Some clones in this sample may be carry-over from other donors' samples.

The chain has TRBV24-1 and TRBJ1-1; D gene uncertain. Trimming stripped 12 bases from V and 2 bases from J, with 18 bases between. Germline-derived CDR1 and CDR2 are KGHDR and SFDVKD. The CDR3 length is 14 residues. The CDR3 spells CASRPSEANTEAFF. The DNA of the CDR3 is TGTGCCTCACGACCCTCTGAAGCTAACACTGAAGCTTTCTTT.

The chain joins TRBV20-1 to TRBJ2-1; D is undetermined. The CDR3 covers 14 residues. With 3 bases removed from V and 0 bases from J, the gap between germline ends came to 9 bases. Germline assignment: CDR1 DFQATT and CDR2 SNEGSKA (reference sequence). The CDR3 sequence: CSARERSSYNEQFF. The CDR3 nucleotides are TGCAGTGCTAGGGAACGGAGCTCCTACAATGAGCAGTTCTTC.

As for this clonotype: The CDR3 does not close with the conserved phenylalanine or tryptophan, likely indicating a read error. This chain links TRBV7-3 with TRBJ2-2; possible D gene TRBD2, 5 bases. CDR1 SGHTA and CDR2 FQGTGA come from the germline V gene. The CDR3 length is 18 residues. CDR3 sequence: CASSLGAMAALNTGELFL. The CDR3 coding sequence is TGTGCGAGCAGCTTGGGAGCGATGGCGGCTCTGAACACCGGGGAGCTGTTTTTG.

The V and J genes are TRBV28 and TRBJ1-1; tentative D call: TRBD1 (6 bases). CDR3 length: 12 amino acids. Germline CDR1 MDHEN, CDR2 SYDVKM. Between the trimmed V and J ends, which lost 10 bases and 5 bases, there was a span of 14 bases. This chain's CDR3 is CAIGGGPTEAFF. CDR3 in DNA: TGTGCCATCGGGGGGGGGCCAACTGAAGCTTTCTTT.

V gene TRBV7-9 combines with J gene TRBJ2-4, with 7 positions matching TRBD1. The J segment lost 4 bases and the V segment lost 5 bases, leaving 11 bases of the junction unmatched. Germline-derived CDR1 and CDR2 are SEHNR and FQNEAQ (reference sequence). This CDR3 has 16 amino acids. As DNA, the CDR3 is TGTGCCAGCAGCCACACTACCGGGACAGAGAAAAACATTCAGTACTTC. Translation gives CASSHTTGTEKNIQYF.

The gene calls are TRBV19 and TRBJ1-5; D is ambiguous. Germline CDR1 reads LNHDA; CDR2 reads SQIVND (reference sequence). This CDR3 comprises 14 residues. The V end lost 3 bases, the J end lost 7 bases, and 13 bases lay between the germline ends. The CDR3: CASSIGFRGQPQHF. In DNA form, the CDR3 reads TGTGCCAGTAGTATCGGTTTTAGAGGGCAGCCCCAGCATTTT.

This clonotype has just a few counts. This chain's CDR3 is CSARDPGQGIEQYF. CDR3 DNA: TGCAGTGCTAGAGATCCCGGACAGGGGATAGAGCAGTACTTC. The V call is TRBV20-1, the J call TRBJ2-7; 9 bases map to TRBD1. This CDR3 has 14 amino acids. Losses at the gene ends were 0 bases for V and 7 bases for J; bases not matched to a gene: 7. Germline CDR1 and CDR2: DFQATT and SNEGSKA (reference sequence).

This clonotype turned up a few times. This sequence joins TRBV4-1 and TRBJ1-5; D is unresolved. V was shortened by 1 base and J by 1 base, with 11 bases between the two germline ends. CDR3 length equals 16 residues. The V gene's germline CDR1 is MGHRA and CDR2 YSYEKL. The chain's CDR3 is CASSQGLLRSNQPQHF. CDR3 DNA: TGCGCCAGCAGCCAAGGACTGCTCCGGAGCAATCAGCCCCAGCATTTT.

In this sample, this clonotype turned up a few times. V gene TRBV25-1 combines with J gene TRBJ2-3; D might be TRBD1 (7 bases). This CDR3 is built from 18 residues. The V end lost 6 bases, the J end lost 0 bases, and 22 bases lay between the germline ends. CDR1 is MGHDK, CDR2 SYGVNS, per germline. The CDR3 spells CASSDTYRGGTSTDTQYF. In nucleotides, the CDR3 is TGTGCCAGCAGCGATACCTACAGGGGAGGAACTAGCACAGATACGCAGTATTTT. The variable domain in full, with the rest retrieved from reference TRBV25-1 and TRBJ2-3, is EADIYQTPRYLVIGTGKKITLECSQTMGHDKMYWYQQDPGMELHLIHYSYGVNSTEKGDLSSESTVSRIRTEHFPLTLESARPSHTSQYLCASSDTYRGGTSTDTQYFGPGTRLTVL.

This clonotype was found a few times. This rearrangement joins TRBV5-5 to TRBJ2-7; D call uncertain. The CDR3 contains 11 residues. The germline CDR1 and CDR2 sequences are SGHKS and YYEKEE (reference sequence). V was cut by 8 bases and J by 4 bases, with 10 bases left in between. CDR3 nucleotides: TGTGCCAGTCGATCCCATTACGAGCAGTACTTC. This codes for CASRSHYEQYF.

This chain connects TRBV5-4 to TRBJ1-2; D call uncertain. The CDR3 contains 15 residues. Trimming removed 2 bases at V and 2 bases at J, with 13 bases between. CDR1 and CDR2 from the germline V gene are SGHNT and YYREEE (reference sequence). This CDR3 is CASSFQQAKNYGYTF. CDR3 coding DNA: TGTGCCAGCAGCTTCCAGCAGGCGAAAAACTATGGCTACACCTTC.

J is TRBJ2-4 and V is TRBV28; TRBD2 matches 9 bases. The CDR3 runs to 16 residues. The V segment lost 5 bases and the J segment 0 bases; nucleotides outside the gene matches: 5. The germline gives CDR1 MDHEN, CDR2 SYDVKM. The CDR3, as DNA: TGTGCCAGCAGTAGGGGACTAGCTCAAGCCAAAAACATTCAGTACTTC. Its protein is CASSRGLAQAKNIQYF.

This clonotype was counted a few times. The J gene is TRBJ1-5, the V gene TRBV29-1; no clear D gene. The CDR3 covers 13 residues. V was cut by 6 bases and J by 6 bases, with 15 bases left in between. In germline, CDR1 is SQVTM, CDR2 ANQGSEA. The CDR3 here is CSVTEDMGQPQHF. CDR3 sequence (DNA): TGCAGCGTGACCGAAGATATGGGTCAGCCCCAGCATTTT.

Ten or more counts support this clonotype. V gene TRBV12-3 or TRBV12-4 combines with J gene TRBJ1-5, with D possibly matching TRBD1 (5 bases). This CDR3 contains 16 residues. Between the trimmed V and J ends, which lost 4 bases and 0 bases, there was a span of 13 bases. The CDR3 protein is CASSSRGRNSNQPQHF. CDR3 nucleotide sequence: TGTGCCAGCAGTTCTCGGGGCAGGAATAGCAATCAGCCCCAGCATTTT.

As for this clonotype: A much bigger clone sits one base away, suggesting this may be a read error. The chain uses TRBV7-8 and TRBJ2-7; 8 positions agree with TRBD1. There are 16 residues in the CDR3. The germline V gene has CDR1 SGHVS and CDR2 FQNEAQ. CDR3 bases: TGTTCCAGCAGCTCCCTGGACAGGGTCATCTCCTACGAGCAGTACTTC. It encodes CSSSSLDRVISYEQYF.

The chain employs TRBV2 and TRBJ1-1; 9 bases agree with TRBD1. Germline loops: CDR1 SNHLY, CDR2 FYNNEI. The CDR3 extends over 15 amino acids. J gave up 0 bases and V 8 bases, and 7 bases lay outside the gene matches. In DNA form, the CDR3 reads TGTGCCAGCGACGGACAGGGGCCTGTGAACACTGAAGCTTTCTTT. Protein: CASDGQGPVNTEAFF. Full variable domain (remainder filled in from reference TRBV2 and TRBJ1-1): EPEVTQTPSHQVTQMGQEVILRCVPISNHLYFYWYRQILGQKVEFLVSFYNNEISEKSEIFDDQFSVERPDGSNFTLKIRSTKLEDSAMYFCASDGQGPVNTEAFFGQGTRLTVV.

This clonotype was seen only a few times. The chain links TRBV7-2 to TRBJ1-2; unclear D gene. The CDR3 length is 15 residues. Per germline, CDR1 SGHTA and CDR2 FQGNSA. V lost 1 base and J 4 bases, leaving 13 bases between the germline ends. CDR3 region: CASSLDGVGSYGYTF. DNA for the CDR3: TGTGCCAGCAGCTTAGACGGGGTCGGTTCCTATGGCTACACCTTC.

V usage is TRBV15 and J usage is TRBJ1-5; 7 nucleotides align to TRBD1. CDR1 is LNHNV, CDR2 YYDKDF, per germline (reference sequence). V lost 3 bases and J lost 9; bases outside the gene matches: 14. The CDR3 has 16 amino acids. CDR3 in DNA: TGTGCCACCAGCAGTCCTAACCGGGACAGCCTGTGGCCCCAGCATTTT. Translation gives CATSSPNRDSLWPQHF.

CDR3 sequence: CSATYGSSYEQYF. The CDR3 DNA is TGCAGTGCTACGTACGGTAGCTCCTACGAGCAGTACTTC. The gene calls are TRBV20-1 and TRBJ2-7; D is unclear. Between the trimmed V and J ends, which lost 4 bases and 0 bases, there was a span of 10 bases. There are 13 residues in the CDR3. Germline CDR1 and CDR2: DFQATT and SNEGSKA (reference sequence).

This clonotype showed up just a few times. This chain joins TRBV5-4 and TRBJ2-2, with D perhaps matching TRBD1 (6 bases). The CDR3 sequence is 14 residues long. V was clipped by 3 bases and J by 6 bases, with 12 bases between them. CDR1 SGHNT and CDR2 YYREEE come from the germline V gene (reference sequence). The CDR3: CASSSVQGAGELFF. In DNA form, the CDR3 reads TGTGCCAGCAGCTCCGTACAGGGAGCCGGGGAGCTGTTTTTT.

This clonotype was counted between two and nine times. This chain links TRBV28 with TRBJ1-1; no definite D call. The CDR3 contains 14 residues. The V gene's germline CDR1 is MDHEN and CDR2 SYDVKM. Trimming removed 3 bases at V and 7 bases at J, with 15 bases between. CDR3 coding DNA: TGTGCCAGCAGTTTCCCTCTCTCGGCAGGTGAAGCTTTCTTT. As protein: CASSFPLSAGEAFF.

To note about this clonotype: This clone may be a read error of a much larger clone one base away. The rearrangement links TRBV2 to TRBJ2-5; no definite D call. CDR1 is SNHLY, CDR2 FYNNEI, per germline. Trimming pared 1 base from V and 5 bases from J, leaving 17 bases between. CDR3 size: 16 residues. The DNA of the CDR3 is TGTGCCAGCAGTGAAGAAGCCCGGTGGTTTGGGGAGACCCAGTACTTC. The encoded protein is CASSEEARWFGETQYF.

This chain joins TRBV20-1 and TRBJ1-2; TRBD1 matches 7 bases. J was trimmed by 4 bases and V by 1 base; bases with no gene match: 3. Germline V gives CDR1 DFQATT, CDR2 SNEGSKA (reference sequence). This CDR3 region has 13 residues. In nucleotides, the CDR3 is TGCAGTGCTAGAGTTACAGGGGCCTATGGCTACACCTTC. Translated: CSARVTGAYGYTF.

This CDR3 reads CASSRKGSSYEQYF. CDR3 coding DNA: TGTGCCAGCTCCCGGAAAGGCTCCTCCTACGAGCAGTACTTC. This chain connects TRBV18 to TRBJ2-7; D remains unclear. Trimming took off 6 bases at V and 0 bases at J, with 12 bases between the two ends. Germline V gene lookup returns CDR1 KGHSH and CDR2 LQKENI. The CDR3 has 14 amino acids.

DNA of the CDR3: TGTGCCAGCAGTTTAGGAAGCAGGGCCAGGAACACTGAAGCTTTCTTT. Protein: CASSLGSRARNTEAFF. The chain combines TRBV12-3 or TRBV12-4 with TRBJ1-1, with D maybe TRBD1 (5 bases). CDR3 length: 16 residues. V lost 1 base to trimming and J lost 1 base, with 13 bases between them.

This clonotype was detected only a few times. This rearrangement joins TRBV27 to TRBJ1-2; the D gene is possibly TRBD1 (6 bases). Germline V gene data show CDR1 as MNHEY and CDR2 as SMNVEV (reference sequence). Trimming cost V 0 bases and J 4 bases, with 12 bases left between them. This CDR3 is 15 amino acids long. Here the CDR3 DNA reads TGTGCCAGCAGTTTATCAAGGGGGGGGACCTATGGCTACACCTTC. Encoded protein: CASSLSRGGTYGYTF.

This clonotype was seen only a few times. This chain links TRBV9 with TRBJ2-2; the D gene is possibly TRBD2 (5 bases). V was clipped by 0 bases and J by 4 bases, with 13 bases between them. Germline V lookup: CDR1 SGDLS, CDR2 YYNGEE. This CDR3 contains 16 residues. This CDR3 reads CASSVAASGGTGELFF. The DNA for the CDR3 is TGTGCCAGCAGCGTAGCTGCAAGCGGAGGCACCGGGGAGCTGTTTTTT. The whole variable domain, remainder taken from reference TRBV9 and TRBJ2-2, is DSGVTQTPKHLITATGQRVTLRCSPRSGDLSVYWYQQSLDQGLQFLIQYYNGEERAKGNILERFSAQQFPDLHSELNLSSLELGDSALYFCASSVAASGGTGELFFGEGSRLTVL.

Details on this clonotype: A much larger clone lies one base from this, so it may be a read error. The J gene is TRBJ2-1, the V gene TRBV7-2; D call uncertain. Germline V gives CDR1 SGHTA, CDR2 FQGNSA. The CDR3 runs to 15 residues. The CDR3 DNA follows: TGTGCCAGCAGCTCATCGGGTTACTCCTACAATGAGAAGTTCTTC. It codes for CASSSSGYSYNEKFF. The full variable domain, with the rest looked up from reference TRBV7-2 and TRBJ2-1, is GAGVSQSPSNKVTEKGKDVELRCDPISGHTALYWYRQSLGQGLEFLIYFQGNSAPDKSGLPSDRFSAERTGGSVSTLTIQRTQQEDSAVYLCASSSSGYSYNEKFFGPGTRLTVL.